This T cell receptor (beta chain) was recorded in a study of radiotherapy plus CTLA-4 blockade in lung cancer. Study-level background: Objective responses were seen in around a sixth of patients, disease control in about 30%. Study-level findings and limits: How blood T cell clones changed early, along with interferon-beta, reportedly forecast response best. There was expansion of tumor-derived TCR clones in blood after radiotherapy plus ipilimumab.

The germline CDR1 and CDR2 sequences are MDHEN and SYDVKM. The CDR3 is 14 amino acids. The germline V and J ends were trimmed by 5 bases and 2 bases, with 12 bases remaining between them. Comments on this clone: Its target is not known.

Clones were sequenced by immunoSEQ multiplex PCR, and TCRdb holds only the in-frame ones, with some missing. Of about 88,000 clones in the sample, about two thirds are singletons; the top ten hold around 15%. This specimen was peripheral blood, taken from a patient treated with radiotherapy plus ipilimumab. V and J are TRBV28 and TRBJ1-1; no definite D call. This TCR was sampled from a human donor with non-small cell lung cancer that progressed on radiotherapy plus ipilimumab. The CDR3 loop is CASSNTLLNTEAFF. The CDR3 nucleotides read TGTGCCAGCAGTAACACCCTATTAAACACTGAAGCTTTCTTT.